Listed below are T cell receptor beta chains from one sample, sequenced in a study of T-cell memory formation after mild COVID-19. From the 5' RACE reads, TCRdb called clonotypes with MiXCR, one entry per CDR3 protein. The data hold around 340,000 distinct CDR3 sequences, with roughly 13% observed a single time. The specimen sequenced was PBMCs or a T cell subset sorted from them (not recorded which). The receptors originated from a man younger than 35 who had mild COVID-19 (a few samples of this study predate the infection). Cell type and time point are not known. Both conserved end residues are part of each CDR3. D genes are given only for firm matches. The size entry is marked missing in some rows and otherwise reads once, few, many or a size class.

.	TRBJ2-2	TRBD1	TRBV12-3/TRBV12-4	CASSIRPGTGGSTGELFF	TGTGCCAGCAGCATACGACCCGGGACAGGTGGTTCCACCGGGGAGCTGTTTTTT
.	TRBJ2-5	.	TRBV7-2	CASSPTHGWRETQYF	TGTGCCAGCAGCCCGACTCACGGGTGGCGGGAGACCCAGTACTTC
few	TRBJ2-5	TRBD2	TRBV29-1	CSVERRGGQETQYF	TGCAGCGTTGAGAGGCGGGGGGGCCAAGAGACCCAGTACTTC
.	TRBJ2-1	.	TRBV6-5	CASSYSRGAYNEQFF	TGTGCCAGCAGTTACTCGAGAGGGGCCTACAATGAGCAGTTCTTC
few	TRBJ1-1	.	TRBV7-8	CASSSPRVRVRTEAFF	TGTGCCAGCAGCTCCCCTCGGGTCAGGGTGAGGACTGAAGCTTTCTTT
many	TRBJ1-2	.	TRBV6-2/TRBV6-3	CASSYVDTYYGYTF	TGTGCCAGCAGTTACGTGGACACCTACTATGGCTACACCTTC
.	TRBJ2-7	TRBD2	TRBV5-1	CASSSTSGGDYEQYF	TGCGCCAGCAGCTCCACTAGCGGGGGTGACTACGAGCAGTACTTC
many	TRBJ2-7	.	TRBV19	CASSARSSAEQYF	TGTGCCAGTAGTGCGCGATCTAGCGCCGAGCAGTACTTC
few	TRBJ2-7	.	TRBV19	CASTAGTGPYEQYF	TGTGCCAGTACCGCCGGGACTGGCCCCTACGAGCAGTACTTC
.	TRBJ1-2	.	TRBV29-1	CSVERTYNYGYTF	TGCAGCGTTGAAAGGACATATAACTATGGCTACACCTTC
few	TRBJ2-7	.	TRBV7-9	CASSLKYEQYF	TGTGCCAGCAGCTTAAAATACGAGCAGTACTTC
.	TRBJ1-2	.	TRBV9	CASSEGGSNYGYTF	TGTGCCAGCAGCGAAGGGGGGAGTAACTATGGCTACACCTTC